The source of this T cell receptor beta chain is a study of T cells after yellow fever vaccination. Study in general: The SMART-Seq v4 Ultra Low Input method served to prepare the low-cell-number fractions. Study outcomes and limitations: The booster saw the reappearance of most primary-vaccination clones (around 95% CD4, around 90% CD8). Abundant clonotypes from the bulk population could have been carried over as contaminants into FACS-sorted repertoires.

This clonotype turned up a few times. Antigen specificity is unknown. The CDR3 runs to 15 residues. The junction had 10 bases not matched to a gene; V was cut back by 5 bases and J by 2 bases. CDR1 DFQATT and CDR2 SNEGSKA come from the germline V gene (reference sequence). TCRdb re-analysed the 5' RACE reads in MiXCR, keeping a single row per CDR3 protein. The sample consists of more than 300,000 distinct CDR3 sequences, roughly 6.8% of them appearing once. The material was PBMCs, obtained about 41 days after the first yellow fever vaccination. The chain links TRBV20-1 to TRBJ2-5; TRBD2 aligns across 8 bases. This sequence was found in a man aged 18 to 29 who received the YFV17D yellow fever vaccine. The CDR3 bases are TGCAGTGCTCCCCCCGGGGGGGGCGTACAAGAGACCCAGTACTTC. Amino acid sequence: CSAPPGGGVQETQYF.